The 17 T cell receptor beta chains given below trace back to one sample, sequenced in a study of vaccination and CD4 T cells after COVID-19. Treatment of the sample: approximately 10-day PBMC culture with coronavirus spike peptide pools or control peptides (ViraFEST assay). These receptors have no identified antigens. The Oncomine TCR Beta short-read assay sequenced DNA from cultured CD4+ T cells. TCRdb passed the PCR reads through MiXCR, listing each CDR3 protein once. The table lists under 20,000 distinct CDR3 sequences, 80% to 85% of them singletons, with about 18% in the top ten. Here the sequenced sample was CD4+ T cells from blood, cultured in vitro, taken after SARS-CoV-2 vaccination. Every receptor here comes from a human donor who received a COVID-19 vaccine.

V gene TRBV20-1 combines with J gene TRBJ2-7; the D gene could be TRBD1 or TRBD2 (5 bases each). The germline V gene encodes CDR1 DFQATT and CDR2 SNEGSKA (reference sequence). This CDR3 is 13 amino acids long. The CDR3 DNA sequence: TGCAGCGCCTACGGGGCCCAACCCTACGAGCAGTACTTC. Translated, it gives CSAYGAQPYEQYF.

V usage is TRBV6-1 and J usage is TRBJ1-5, with TRBD1 identical over 8 bases. The germline gives CDR1 MNHNS, CDR2 SASEGT. The trim removed 5 bases at V and 0 bases at J, leaving 3 bases unmatched. This CDR3 region has 15 residues. Here the CDR3 reads CASSRTGNSNQPQHF. In DNA, the CDR3 is TGTGCCAGCAGTCGGACAGGGAATAGCAATCAGCCCCAGCATTTT.

The V gene is TRBV12-3 or TRBV12-4, the J gene TRBJ1-1; unclear D gene. This CDR3 contains 12 residues. V was cut by 2 bases and J by 2 bases, with 3 bases left in between. The CDR3 protein is CASSLSNTEAFF. The CDR3 DNA sequence: TGTGCCAGCAGTTTAAGTAACACTGAAGCTTTCTTT.

The chain joins TRBV7-8 to TRBJ1-3, with D perhaps matching TRBD1 (5 bases). CDR1 is SGHVS, CDR2 FQNEAQ, per germline. This CDR3 contains 15 residues. V lost 5 bases and J lost 0, with 11 bases in between. CDR3 amino acids: CASSPRTLSGNTIYF. The CDR3 DNA sequence: TGTGCCAGCAGCCCTCGGACACTCTCTGGAAACACCATATATTTT.

This CDR3 reads CASSGRRGGVFSETQYF. The DNA for the CDR3 is TGTGCCAGCAGCGGGCGGAGGGGGGGCGTGTTCTCAGAGACCCAGTACTTC. The rearrangement links TRBV6-1 to TRBJ2-5; possibly TRBD2 for D (7 bases). The length of the CDR3 is 17 residues. CDR1 and CDR2 (germline): MNHNS, SASEGT. Trimming pared 6 bases from V and 4 bases from J, leaving 24 bases between.

V is TRBV20-1 and J is TRBJ1-4; no reliable D call. The germline V gene has CDR1 DFQATT and CDR2 SNEGSKA (reference sequence). The ends were cut back, 5 bases at V and 8 bases at J, with 12 bases in the middle. The CDR3 is 12 amino acids. The CDR3 nucleotides read TGCAGTGCTGGGGAACCGGGGGAAAAACTGTTTTTT. Amino acids: CSAGEPGEKLFF.

The chain uses TRBV20-1 and TRBJ1-5, with 7 bases matching TRBD1. The CDR3 is 14 amino acids. The V gene end was trimmed by 5 bases and the J gene end by 6 bases; junction bases not matched to a gene: 10. Germline CDR1 is DFQATT and CDR2 is SNEGSKA (reference sequence). The CDR3 spells CSAQDRVGSQPQHF. For the CDR3, the DNA is TGCAGTGCTCAAGACAGGGTTGGGAGTCAGCCCCAGCATTTT.

The chain couples TRBV6-5 to TRBJ1-5, with D possibly matching TRBD1 (5 bases). The V gene's germline CDR1 is MNHEY and CDR2 SVGAGI. The CDR3 has 17 residues. Trimming stripped 2 bases from V and 4 bases from J, with 18 bases between. CDR3 nucleotide sequence: TGTGCCAGCAGTTACGGCGTTGGTCAGGGCCTAAATCAGCCCCAGCATTTT. As protein: CASSYGVGQGLNQPQHF.

The V and J genes are TRBV20-1 and TRBJ1-4; 8 positions match TRBD1. Per the germline V gene, CDR1 is DFQATT and CDR2 is SNEGSKA (reference sequence). The CDR3 has 15 residues. The junction had 8 bases not matched to a gene; V was cut back by 6 bases and J by 2 bases. The CDR3 DNA reads as TGCAGTGCCCGGGACAGGTGGCGGACTAATGAAAAACTGTTTTTT. The encoded protein is CSARDRWRTNEKLFF.

The chain carries TRBV10-2 and TRBJ1-5; a possible D gene is TRBD1 (6 bases). The CDR3 consists of 15 residues. Germline CDR1 and CDR2: WSHSY and SAAADI. V lost 6 bases and J lost 5, with 17 bases in between. CDR3 DNA sequence: TGCGCCAGCAGACGCGGACAGACTCCAGATCAGCCCCAGCATTTT. It yields the protein CASRRGQTPDQPQHF.

V is TRBV2 and J is TRBJ1-1; no firm D call. V gave up 8 bases and J gave up 1 base, with 5 bases separating them. The CDR3 runs to 11 residues. CDR1 is SNHLY, CDR2 FYNNEI, per germline. The DNA of the CDR3 is TGTGCCAGCGGCAGGAACACTGAAGCTTTCTTT. Its protein is CASGRNTEAFF.

The chain couples TRBV27 to TRBJ2-1; D gene uncertain. The CDR3 length is 15 residues. V was cut by 5 bases and J by 7 bases, with 18 bases left in between. Germline V gene sequence: CDR1 MNHEY, CDR2 SMNVEV (reference sequence). The CDR3, as DNA: TGTGCCAGCAGTCTCCACTTGTCCCTGGAGAATGAGCAGTTCTTC. Residues: CASSLHLSLENEQFF.

The chain links TRBV2 to TRBJ1-2; the D is unclear. There are 13 residues in the CDR3. Germline V CDR1 and CDR2: SNHLY, FYNNEI. V was shortened by 6 bases and J by 4 bases, with 12 bases between the two germline ends. The CDR3 DNA is TGTGCCAGCAGAGGAGCAGAATTCTATGGCTACACCTTC. This codes for CASRGAEFYGYTF.

The J gene is TRBJ2-1, the V gene TRBV9; 13 bases line up with TRBD2. The junction had 2 bases not matched to a gene; V was cut back by 2 bases and J by 6 bases. In germline, CDR1 is SGDLS, CDR2 YYNGEE. The CDR3 is 15 residues long. CDR3 bases: TGTGCCAGCAGCGTTACTAGCGGGGGGGCCAATGAGCAGTTCTTC. Translated: CASSVTSGGANEQFF.

The chain employs TRBV24-1 and TRBJ2-2, with a possible D match to TRBD2 (6 bases). With 8 bases removed from V and 2 bases from J, the gap between germline ends came to 11 bases. The CDR3 runs to 14 residues. From germline, CDR1 is KGHDR and CDR2 SFDVKD. CDR3 coding DNA: TGTGCCACCAAGCCGGGACTTAACACCGGGGAGCTGTTTTTT. Its protein product is CATKPGLNTGELFF.

This clonotype was found once. The chain carries TRBV6-1 and TRBJ2-1; D possibly corresponds to TRBD1 (5 bases). The germline CDR1 and CDR2 sequences are MNHNS and SASEGT. The CDR3 totals 15 residues. V was pared by 3 bases and J by 7 bases, with 16 bases between. The CDR3 is CASSEGQDPNNEQFF. The CDR3, as DNA: TGTGCCAGCAGTGAGGGGCAGGACCCTAATAATGAGCAGTTCTTC.

This chain connects TRBV7-8 to TRBJ1-2; D perhaps matches TRBD1 (6 bases). The CDR3 length is 21 residues. Looked up from germline, CDR1 is SGHVS and CDR2 is FQNEAQ. The V gene lost 5 bases and the J gene lost 7 bases, with 38 bases spanning the gap. CDR3 DNA sequence: TGTGCCAGCAGCCCCCCACCCACAATTGGTTCGTTGTGGTTACAGGGCTCTGGCTACACCTTC. Encoded protein: CASSPPPTIGSLWLQGSGYTF.